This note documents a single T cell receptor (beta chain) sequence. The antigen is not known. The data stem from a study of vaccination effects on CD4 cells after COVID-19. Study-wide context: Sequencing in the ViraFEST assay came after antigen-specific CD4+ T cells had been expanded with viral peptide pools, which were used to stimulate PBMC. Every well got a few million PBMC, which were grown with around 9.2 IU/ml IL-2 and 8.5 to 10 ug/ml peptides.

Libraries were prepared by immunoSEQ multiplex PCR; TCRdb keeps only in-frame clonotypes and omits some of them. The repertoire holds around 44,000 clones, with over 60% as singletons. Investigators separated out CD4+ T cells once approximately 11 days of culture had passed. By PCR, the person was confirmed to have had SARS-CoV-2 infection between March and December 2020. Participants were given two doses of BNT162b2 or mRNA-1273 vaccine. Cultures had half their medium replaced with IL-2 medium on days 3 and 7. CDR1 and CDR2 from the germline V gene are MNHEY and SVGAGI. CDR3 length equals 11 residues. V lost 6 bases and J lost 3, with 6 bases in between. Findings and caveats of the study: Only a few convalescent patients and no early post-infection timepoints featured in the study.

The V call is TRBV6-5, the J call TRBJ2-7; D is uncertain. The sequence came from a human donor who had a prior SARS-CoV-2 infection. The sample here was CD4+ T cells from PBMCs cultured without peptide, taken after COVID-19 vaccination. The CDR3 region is CASRDYYEQYF. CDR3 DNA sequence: TGTGCCAGCAGAGATTACTACGAGCAGTACTTC.